This T cell receptor beta chain derives from a study of blood T cell repertoires in COVID-19. Method: immunoSEQ multiplex PCR; TCRdb's copy keeps in-frame clones and lacks some. The sample has about 110,000 clones, under 75% seen once. In germline, CDR1 is SGHVS, CDR2 FQNEAQ. The CDR3 loop spans 11 amino acids. As to this clone: A junction end diverges from the germline sequence, so it may reflect a read error.

The chain couples TRBV7-8 to TRBJ2-7, with D unclear. Input material: peripheral blood. This clonotype originated in an elderly man with acute or convalescent COVID-19. The CDR3 sequence: CASSLGLGWDF. The CDR3 bases are TGTGCCAGCAGCTTAGGCCTGGGCTGGGACTTC.